These T cell receptor beta chains were read from a single sample in a study of cytomegalovirus exposure and HLA in healthy donors. TCRdb's copy holds only in-frame clones and misses some; the assay was immunoSEQ multiplex PCR. This table has over 140,000 clones, 82% appearing once. Sequencing was performed on PBMCs. The receptors were gathered from a young man in good health and CMV-seropositive. The CDR3 runs from the conserved cysteine through the conserved F or W. Fields, in order: CDR3 DNA, CDR3 protein, V gene, D gene, J gene, clone size. D genes are given only for firm matches. Rows give clone size only sometimes, using once, few, many, or a class for an expanded clone.

DNA: TGTGCCAGCAGCCCAGGGGACAGGGTATACGACGGGGAGCTGTTTTTT; CDR3: CASSPGDRVYDGELFF; V: TRBV5-4; D: TRBD1; J: TRBJ2-2; size: .
DNA: TGTGCCAGCAGCCCCGAGGGGAGGACTCTACGAAACGAGCAGTACTTC; CDR3: CASSPEGRTLRNEQYF; V: TRBV9; D: .; J: TRBJ2-7; size: .
DNA: TGTGCCAGCAGTGCCTGGGGACTAGCGGGAGTTAATGAGCAGTTCTTC; CDR3: CASSAWGLAGVNEQFF; V: TRBV2; D: TRBD2; J: TRBJ2-1; size: .
DNA: TGTGCCAGCGGCAAGACAGGGGTAGGTCAGCCCCAGCATTTT; CDR3: CASGKTGVGQPQHF; V: TRBV19; D: TRBD1; J: TRBJ1-5; size: few
DNA: TGTGCCAGCAGTGAACAGGGGTCTGGGGAGCAGTACTTC; CDR3: CASSEQGSGEQYF; V: TRBV6-1; D: .; J: TRBJ2-7; size: few
DNA: TGCGCCAGCAGCCAATCGGGACAGCCTAGGAACTCTGGGGCCAACGTCCTGACTTTC; CDR3: CASSQSGQPRNSGANVLTF; V: TRBV4-1; D: TRBD1; J: TRBJ2-6; size: .
DNA: TGTGCCAGCAGTTTTCGGACAAACTACGAGCAGTACTTC; CDR3: CASSFRTNYEQYF; V: TRBV27; D: .; J: TRBJ2-7; size: .
DNA: TGCAGCGTCCGTATGTTGAACACTGAAGCTTTCTTT; CDR3: CSVRMLNTEAFF; V: TRBV29-1; D: .; J: TRBJ1-1; size: .
DNA: TGTGCCAGCAGTTTATTGGCGGGATGGGCAGATACGCAGTATTTT; CDR3: CASSLLAGWADTQYF; V: TRBV27; D: .; J: TRBJ2-3; size: .
DNA: TGTGCCAGCAGTTACGGGGGGACAGGCGATCAGCCCCAGCATTTT; CDR3: CASSYGGTGDQPQHF; V: TRBV6-6; D: TRBD1; J: TRBJ1-5; size: .
DNA: TGTGCCAGTAGCATGGGCCCCGCAGGAGAGCAGTACTTC; CDR3: CASSMGPAGEQYF; V: TRBV19; D: .; J: TRBJ2-7; size: .
DNA: TGTGCCAGCAGCCAAGCTCTGGGCGGAGGCGGCACAGATACGCAGTATTTT; CDR3: CASSQALGGGGTDTQYF; V: TRBV4-2; D: .; J: TRBJ2-3; size: .
DNA: TGTGCCAGTAGATCCAGACTAGCGGGAGGGACCTATGAGCAGTTCTTC; CDR3: CASRSRLAGGTYEQFF; V: TRBV19; D: TRBD2; J: TRBJ2-1; size: .
DNA: TGTGCCACCAGCAGAGATAGGGGGACACGAGTCGAGCAGTACTTC; CDR3: CATSRDRGTRVEQYF; V: TRBV15; D: .; J: TRBJ2-7; size: once
DNA: TGTGCCAGCAGTTACTACCCCCGGACTAGTCGCACAGATACGCAGTATTTT; CDR3: CASSYYPRTSRTDTQYF; V: TRBV27; D: TRBD2; J: TRBJ2-3; size: .
DNA: TGTGCCAGCAGCTCCGGACTAGCGGGGGGTCATGATACGCAGTATTTT; CDR3: CASSSGLAGGHDTQYF; V: TRBV11-1; D: TRBD2; J: TRBJ2-3; size: .
DNA: TGTGCCAGCAGCTTAAAGGGGGCCTCTGTTGAAAAACTGTTTTTT; CDR3: CASSLKGASVEKLFF; V: TRBV7-6; D: TRBD1; J: TRBJ1-4; size: once
DNA: TGTGCCAGCAGTTTACCCCGGGAGGACTACGAGCAGTACTTC; CDR3: CASSLPREDYEQYF; V: TRBV28; D: TRBD2; J: TRBJ2-7; size: .
DNA: TGCGCCAGCCTTGTCCGGGGGAACACTGAAGCTTTCTTT; CDR3: CASLVRGNTEAFF; V: TRBV10-2; D: .; J: TRBJ1-1; size: few
DNA: TGTGCCAGCAGTGAAACAGGCTCCAGGGGAGGCTACACCTTC; CDR3: CASSETGSRGGYTF; V: TRBV2; D: .; J: TRBJ1-2; size: .
DNA: TGTGCCAGTAGAATACAGGGGGACTATGGCTACACCTTC; CDR3: CASRIQGDYGYTF; V: TRBV19; D: TRBD1; J: TRBJ1-2; size: .
DNA: TGTTCCAGCAGCTTAGGGGCTCAGCCCCAGCATTTT; CDR3: CSSSLGAQPQHF; V: TRBV7-9; D: .; J: TRBJ1-5; size: .
DNA: TGCAGTGCTCCTAGCACAGATACGCAGTATTTT; CDR3: CSAPSTDTQYF; V: TRBV20-1; D: .; J: TRBJ2-3; size: .
DNA: TGTGCCAGTAGTATAGGGACAGGAATCGAGCAGCCCCAGCATTTT; CDR3: CASSIGTGIEQPQHF; V: TRBV19; D: TRBD1; J: TRBJ1-5; size: .
DNA: TGTGCCAGCAGTTTAGGGCTAGCGGGGTTATTGTACGAGCAGTACTTC; CDR3: CASSLGLAGLLYEQYF; V: TRBV28; D: TRBD2; J: TRBJ2-7; size: .
DNA: TGTGCCAGCAGCTTAGCCCCGGGACAGGGGGTTTACGAGCAGTACTTC; CDR3: CASSLAPGQGVYEQYF; V: TRBV7-3; D: TRBD1; J: TRBJ2-7; size: .
DNA: TGTGCCAGCAGCGACTTAGCGGGAGAGTACCAAGAGGCCCAGTACTTC; CDR3: CASSDLAGEYQEAQYF; V: TRBV7-2; D: TRBD2; J: TRBJ2-5; size: once
DNA: TGTGCCAGCAGCAAAGAAAAGGAGGCTAGCGTTATAGAGCAGTACTTC; CDR3: CASSKEKEASVIEQYF; V: TRBV21-1; D: .; J: TRBJ2-7; size: .
DNA: TGCGCCAGCAGCTTCAGGGGACTAGCGAACACCGGGGAGCTGTTTTTT; CDR3: CASSFRGLANTGELFF; V: TRBV5-1; D: TRBD2; J: TRBJ2-2; size: .
DNA: TGTGCCAGCTCACCCAGCGCTGGGGCCGTGAAGACCCAGTACTTC; CDR3: CASSPSAGAVKTQYF; V: TRBV18; D: .; J: TRBJ2-5; size: .
DNA: TGCACCAGCAGCTTGGAAGGACTAGCGGGGGCGAGTAGCACAGATACGCAGTATTTT; CDR3: CTSSLEGLAGASSTDTQYF; V: TRBV5-1; D: TRBD2; J: TRBJ2-3; size: .
DNA: TGTGCCAGCAGCTTAGGTCTAGCGGATTACAATGAGCAGTTCTTC; CDR3: CASSLGLADYNEQFF; V: TRBV7-3; D: TRBD2; J: TRBJ2-1; size: once
DNA: TGTGCCAGCAGCTTGAAGGGGCTGGATGAGCAGTTCTTC; CDR3: CASSLKGLDEQFF; V: TRBV5-4; D: .; J: TRBJ2-1; size: .
DNA: TGTGCCAGCAGTCCTCCAGACTCCCGGTGGGGCTACACCTTC; CDR3: CASSPPDSRWGYTF; V: TRBV28; D: .; J: TRBJ1-2; size: .
DNA: TGTGCCAGCAGTCTTCACGGGAGCGCGGAAGCTGAAGCTTTCTTT; CDR3: CASSLHGSAEAEAFF; V: TRBV13; D: .; J: TRBJ1-1; size: .
DNA: TGTGCCAGCAGCCCACGGACAGTCCAAGAGACCCAGTACTTC; CDR3: CASSPRTVQETQYF; V: TRBV9; D: .; J: TRBJ2-5; size: .
DNA: TGTGCCAGCAGTGCCGGGCAGGGGCTCGACGAGCAGTACTTC; CDR3: CASSAGQGLDEQYF; V: TRBV6-1; D: .; J: TRBJ2-7; size: .
DNA: TGCGCCAGCAACTCGGGACTAGCTTTTGAGACCCAGTACTTC; CDR3: CASNSGLAFETQYF; V: TRBV5-1; D: TRBD2; J: TRBJ2-5; size: few
DNA: TGTGCCAGCAGCGCATTACAGGGGGCGGACACCGGGGAGCTGTTTTTT; CDR3: CASSALQGADTGELFF; V: TRBV9; D: TRBD1; J: TRBJ2-2; size: .
DNA: TGTGCCAGCAGGATAGAGAGCTCTGGAAACACCATATATTTT; CDR3: CASRIESSGNTIYF; V: TRBV7-9; D: .; J: TRBJ1-3; size: .
DNA: TGTGCCAGTAGTACCAGACAGGGATTTAACACTGAAGCTTTCTTT; CDR3: CASSTRQGFNTEAFF; V: TRBV19; D: TRBD1; J: TRBJ1-1; size: few
DNA: TGTGCCAGCAGCTTAGCTTGGGCAGGGGTGGACGAGCAGTACTTC; CDR3: CASSLAWAGVDEQYF; V: TRBV7-6; D: .; J: TRBJ2-7; size: .
DNA: TGTGCCAGCAGTGACTTGGGGGGCAATGAGCAGTTCTTC; CDR3: CASSDLGGNEQFF; V: TRBV6-4; D: .; J: TRBJ2-1; size: .
DNA: TGTGCCAGCAGACCAGACAGGGCCCGGGGAAACATTCAGTACTTC; CDR3: CASRPDRARGNIQYF; V: TRBV28; D: TRBD1; J: TRBJ2-4; size: .
DNA: TGTGCCAGCAGCTCCCCTAATGGGGCCAACGTCCTGACTTTC; CDR3: CASSSPNGANVLTF; V: TRBV7-9; D: .; J: TRBJ2-6; size: .
DNA: TGTGCCAGCGGTTTAGCCGGGGGGCCGGATACGCAGTATTTT; CDR3: CASGLAGGPDTQYF; V: TRBV27; D: .; J: TRBJ2-3; size: .
DNA: TGTGCCACCAGCAGAGATTATAGGGGGACAGGGATTCAGCCCCAGCATTTT; CDR3: CATSRDYRGTGIQPQHF; V: TRBV15; D: TRBD1; J: TRBJ1-5; size: .
DNA: TGTGCCAGCAGCTTGGGGCAGGCGACGTACAATGAGCAGTTCTTC; CDR3: CASSLGQATYNEQFF; V: TRBV5-4; D: .; J: TRBJ2-1; size: .
DNA: TGTGCCAGCAGCCCTGGGACAGGGAACTCCTACGAGCAGTACTTC; CDR3: CASSPGTGNSYEQYF; V: TRBV7-8; D: TRBD1; J: TRBJ2-7; size: .
DNA: TGTGCCAGCTCACCACCTAAGACTAGCGGCTACAATGAGCAGTTCTTC; CDR3: CASSPPKTSGYNEQFF; V: TRBV18; D: TRBD2; J: TRBJ2-1; size: .
DNA: TGTGCCAGCAGCGGCCTAGTAGCAGATACGCAGTATTTT; CDR3: CASSGLVADTQYF; V: TRBV14; D: .; J: TRBJ2-3; size: .
DNA: TGTGCCAGCAGCGTAGGGGGACAGGGTCCGCTGGGGGAAGCTTTCTTT; CDR3: CASSVGGQGPLGEAFF; V: TRBV9; D: TRBD1; J: TRBJ1-1; size: .
DNA: TGTGCCAGCAGCTCCCGGGAGACAGGGGGCTTCAACGAGCAGTACTTC; CDR3: CASSSRETGGFNEQYF; V: TRBV28; D: TRBD1; J: TRBJ2-7; size: .
DNA: TGTGCCAGCAGTGGAGCTGGGAGGGTAGGAGGGGAAAAACTGTTTTTT; CDR3: CASSGAGRVGGEKLFF; V: TRBV6-1; D: .; J: TRBJ1-4; size: few
DNA: TGTGCCAGCAGCCGAGACAGCCACAATGAGCAGTTCTTC; CDR3: CASSRDSHNEQFF; V: TRBV5-8; D: .; J: TRBJ2-1; size: .
DNA: TGTGCCAGCAGCTCCCAGTACGGGGGAAATCAGCCCCAGCATTTT; CDR3: CASSSQYGGNQPQHF; V: TRBV7-2; D: .; J: TRBJ1-5; size: .
DNA: TGTGCCAGCAGCTCCGTAGCGGGGGATTACAATGAGCAGTTCTTC; CDR3: CASSSVAGDYNEQFF; V: TRBV7-2; D: TRBD2; J: TRBJ2-1; size: once
DNA: TGTGCCAGGGGGCAGGGGGGCTACACCTTC; CDR3: CARGQGGYTF; V: TRBV2; D: .; J: TRBJ1-2; size: .
DNA: TGCAGCGTTGGACAGGGCAATCAGCCCCAGCATTTT; CDR3: CSVGQGNQPQHF; V: TRBV29-1; D: .; J: TRBJ1-5; size: .